The source of this T cell receptor (beta chain) is a study of T cells in Graves' hyperthyroidism and ophthalmopathy. This clonotype was detected a few times. CDR1 and CDR2 from the germline V gene are MDHEN and SYDVKM. The J segment lost 10 bases and the V segment lost 1 base, leaving 4 bases of the junction unmatched. This CDR3 comprises 15 residues. What was amplified from RNA transcripts were TCR beta CDR3 regions. HTBI primers were used for first-round RT-PCR of the TCR CDR3. Via MiXCR, TCRdb re-called the multiplex PCR reads, giving one row per CDR3 protein. The sample carries a few hundred thousand distinct CDR3 sequences, 12% to 15% recorded once.

The origin of this receptor is a middle-aged woman with Graves' hyperthyroidism. The specimen was blood. The J gene is TRBJ1-6, the V gene TRBV28, with 10 bases fitting TRBD1. The CDR3 region has the DNA TGTGCCAGCAGTTTATCGGACAGGGGGAGGTCACCCCTCCACTTT. It codes for CASSLSDRGRSPLHF.